The 10 T cell receptor beta chains below were found in one sample sequenced in a study of blood T cells in healthy people across ages. Then a second PCR, running roughly 6 to 11 cycles, was carried out with a sample-barcoded 5' primer and a J-beta primer mix. Via MiXCR, TCRdb re-called the 5' RACE reads, giving one row per CDR3 protein. In the table there are roughly 800,000 distinct CDR3 sequences, 30% to 45% of which are singletons. The material sequenced was blood. The source of these receptors is a man younger than 35 in good health.

V and J are TRBV20-1 and TRBJ2-7; D is perhaps TRBD2 (6 bases). The germline gives CDR1 DFQATT, CDR2 SNEGSKA (reference sequence). This CDR3 is built from 11 residues. V lost 8 bases, J lost 6 bases, and 14 bases lay in between. The CDR3 sequence is CSTPGVGEQYF. CDR3 DNA: TGCAGTACTCCGGGGGTCGGCGAGCAGTACTTC.

The chain has TRBV9 and TRBJ2-3; D is unclear. V was cut by 0 bases and J by 0 bases, with 14 bases left in between. The CDR3 contains 17 residues. CDR1 SGDLS and CDR2 YYNGEE come from the germline V gene. The CDR3 sequence is CASSVERHRPSTDTQYF. DNA for the CDR3: TGTGCCAGCAGCGTAGAACGGCATAGGCCTAGCACAGATACGCAGTATTTT. Full variable domain (missing parts from reference TRBV9 and TRBJ2-3): DSGVTQTPKHLITATGQRVTLRCSPRSGDLSVYWYQQSLDQGLQFLIQYYNGEERAKGNILERFSAQQFPDLHSELNLSSLELGDSALYFCASSVERHRPSTDTQYFGPGTRLTVL.

V is TRBV20-1 and J is TRBJ2-7, with 10 bases fitting TRBD1. V was pared by 6 bases and J by 2 bases, with 4 bases of the junction left unmatched. Germline CDR1 reads DFQATT; CDR2 reads SNEGSKA (reference sequence). The CDR3 extends over 13 amino acids. The CDR3 sequence: CSAEGQGTYEQYF. Written as DNA, the CDR3 is TGCAGTGCGGAGGGACAGGGGACCTACGAGCAGTACTTC.

A few counts support this clonotype. This chain joins TRBV6-2 or TRBV6-3 and TRBJ2-6, with D tentatively TRBD1 (6 bases). The length of the CDR3 is 18 residues. Trimming pared 6 bases from V and 0 bases from J, leaving 18 bases between. Per germline, CDR1 MNHEY and CDR2 SVGEGT. This CDR3 reads CASRPTGKLFSGANVLTF. CDR3 bases: TGTGCCAGCAGACCCACAGGGAAGCTTTTCTCTGGGGCCAACGTCCTGACTTTC.

This clonotype was observed many times. V usage is TRBV4-1 and J usage is TRBJ2-3, with TRBD1 identical over 11 bases. From germline, CDR1 is MGHRA and CDR2 YSYEKL. Trimming removed 6 bases from V and 4 bases from J; junction bases left unmatched: 0. The CDR3 is made up of 13 amino acids. The CDR3 DNA is TGCGCCAGCAGGGGACAGGGGGCAGATACGCAGTATTTT. Its translation: CASRGQGADTQYF.

The gene calls are TRBV28 and TRBJ2-1; D perhaps matches TRBD2 (6 bases). The germline V gene has CDR1 MDHEN and CDR2 SYDVKM. V was cut by 3 bases and J by 10 bases, with 19 bases left in between. CDR3 length equals 15 residues. CDR3 sequence: CASSFSGLSGGEQFF. The CDR3 DNA follows: TGTGCCAGCAGTTTTTCGGGTCTCTCCGGGGGAGAGCAGTTCTTC.

The V call is TRBV6-6, the J call TRBJ1-6; tentatively, D is TRBD1 (5 bases). Trimming left V 0 bases short and J 7 bases short, with 7 bases between. Germline assignment: CDR1 MNHNY and CDR2 SVGAGI (reference sequence). The CDR3 contains 14 residues. For the CDR3, the DNA is TGTGCCAGCAGTTACTCCCAGGGCAATTCACCCCTCCACTTT. Encoded protein: CASSYSQGNSPLHF.

The V and J genes are TRBV7-2 and TRBJ1-6, with D uncertain. V gave up 1 base and J gave up 12 bases, with 10 bases separating them. In germline, CDR1 is SGHTA, CDR2 FQGNSA. CDR3 length equals 13 residues. The CDR3 reads CASSLVRAKPLHF. The CDR3 DNA is TGTGCCAGCAGCTTAGTGCGGGCAAAACCCCTCCACTTT.

CDR3 region: CASSYSPSGGPGNKEQYF. The CDR3 nucleotides are TGTGCCAGCAGTTACAGTCCTAGCGGGGGCCCAGGGAACAAGGAGCAGTACTTC. The J gene is TRBJ2-7, the V gene TRBV6-5; the match to TRBD2 covers 10 bases. CDR3 length equals 18 residues. Trimming cost V 2 bases and J 7 bases; bases outside gene matches: 17. CDR1 is MNHEY and CDR2 is SVGAGI in the germline V gene.

This clonotype was recorded at least ten times. The gene calls are TRBV13 and TRBJ1-1, with D maybe TRBD1 (5 bases). CDR3 length: 15 amino acids. Trimming left V 1 base short and J 2 bases short, with 11 bases between. CDR1 and CDR2 from the germline V gene are PRHDT and FYEKMQ (reference sequence). The CDR3 DNA is TGTGCCAGCAGCTTAGCTCAGGGAGGTAACACTGAAGCTTTCTTT. It yields the protein CASSLAQGGNTEAFF.